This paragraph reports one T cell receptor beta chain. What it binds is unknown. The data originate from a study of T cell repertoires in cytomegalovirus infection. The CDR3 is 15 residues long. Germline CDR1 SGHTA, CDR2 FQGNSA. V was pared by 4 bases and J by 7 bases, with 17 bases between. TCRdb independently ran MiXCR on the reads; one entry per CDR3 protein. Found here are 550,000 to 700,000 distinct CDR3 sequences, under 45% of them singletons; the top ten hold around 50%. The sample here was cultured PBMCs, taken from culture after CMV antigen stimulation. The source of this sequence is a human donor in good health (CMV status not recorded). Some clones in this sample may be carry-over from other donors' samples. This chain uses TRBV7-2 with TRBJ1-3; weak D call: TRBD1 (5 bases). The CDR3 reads CASSSQPGHVNTIYF. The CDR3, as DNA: TGTGCCAGCAGCTCCCAACCAGGGCACGTTAACACCATATATTTT.